This is a list of T cell receptor beta chains from one sample in a study of technical replicates of blood from a handful of donors. Produced via immunoSEQ multiplex PCR; TCRdb's table is partial and in-frame only. Seen here are some 60,000 clones, roughly 95% observed once, and the top ten hold about 2.9%. The source material was PBMCs. The receptors were sampled from a human donor in good health. Some clones in this sample may be carry-over from other donors' samples. Both conserved end residues are part of each CDR3. Each record gives: V gene, CDR3 length, clone size, D gene, J gene, CDR3 DNA, CDR3 protein. D genes are given only for firm matches. Not all rows give a size; the values are once, few, many and, for expanded clones, a class.

TRBV11-3	13	-	-	TRBJ2-1	TGTGCCAGCAGCTTGACGGGAAGTAATGAGCAGTTCTTC	CASSLTGSNEQFF
TRBV5-4	16	once	-	TRBJ2-3	TGTGCCAGCAGCTTGCCATTGGGGACTAGCACAGATACGCAGTATTTT	CASSLPLGTSTDTQYF
TRBV9	14	-	-	TRBJ1-6	TGTGCCAGCAGCGTAGACGAGGGTAATTCACCCCTCCACTTT	CASSVDEGNSPLHF
TRBV6-1	16	-	TRBD2	TRBJ2-2	TGTGCCAGCAGTGACATAGCGGGGGGGCATACCGGGGAGCTGTTTTTT	CASSDIAGGHTGELFF
TRBV11-3	18	-	TRBD2	TRBJ2-5	TGTGCCAGCAGCTTAGGGGGTCGCCTAGCGGGGCTCCAAGAGACCCAGTACTTC	CASSLGGRLAGLQETQYF
TRBV5-5	14	once	TRBD2	TRBJ2-1	TGTGCCAGCAGCTTGATAGCGGGGAGCAATGAGCAGTTCTTC	CASSLIAGSNEQFF
TRBV4-3	15	-	-	TRBJ2-5	TGCGCCAGCAGCCAAGATTGGGCGGGGGCAGGGACCCAGTACTTC	CASSQDWAGAGTQYF
TRBV7-8	14	-	-	TRBJ1-1	TGTGCCAGCAGCTCACTCCGGGATTCAACTGAAGCTTTCTTT	CASSSLRDSTEAFF
TRBV5-1	16	-	TRBD1	TRBJ1-1	TGCGCCAGCAGCTTGGCCTCGAGGGGGCTCTCCACTGAAGCTTTCTTT	CASSLASRGLSTEAFF
TRBV19	13	-	-	TRBJ2-7	TGTGCCAGTAGTATTCCAGGCTCCTACGAGCAGTACTTC	CASSIPGSYEQYF
TRBV7-8	13	-	TRBD1	TRBJ1-2	TGTGCCAGCAGCCCAGACAGGGTGGCTGGCTACACCTTC	CASSPDRVAGYTF
TRBV18	15	-	TRBD1	TRBJ2-7	TGTGCCAGCTCACCCGCGTCTACAGGGGTGTACGAGCAGTACTTC	CASSPASTGVYEQYF
TRBV9	16	-	-	TRBJ2-2	TGTGCCAGCAGCGTAGAATACAGGGCCTTGGCCGGGGAGCTGTTTTTT	CASSVEYRALAGELFF
TRBV4-2	16	-	TRBD2	TRBJ2-2	TGTGCCAGCAGCCAAGATCTTGGGACTAGCTATGGGGAGCTGTTTTTT	CASSQDLGTSYGELFF
TRBV7-9	11	-	-	TRBJ1-1	TGTGCCAGCAGCCTACGATCTGAAGCTTTCTTT	CASSLRSEAFF
TRBV6-5	15	-	-	TRBJ1-3	TGTGCCAGCAGTTACTCACAGGGCGCTGGAAACACCATATATTTT	CASSYSQGAGNTIYF
TRBV29-1	13	-	TRBD2	TRBJ2-5	TGCAGCGGAGCGGGGGGGCCGGGAGAGACCCAGTACTTC	CSGAGGPGETQYF
TRBV6-1	14	-	TRBD1	TRBJ1-1	TGTGCCAGCAGTCCGGGACAGGGGTACACTGAAGCTTTCTTT	CASSPGQGYTEAFF
TRBV9	15	once	TRBD1	TRBJ2-2	TGTGCCAGCAGTCACAACAGGGGTCGCACCGGGGAGCTGTTTTTT	CASSHNRGRTGELFF
TRBV6-5	14	-	-	TRBJ1-3	TGTGCCAGCAGTTCGACATTCACTGGAAACACCATATATTTT	CASSSTFTGNTIYF
TRBV2	14	-	-	TRBJ2-7	TGTGCCAGCCGTGGTTTAGCTACCTCCTACGAGCAGTACTTC	CASRGLATSYEQYF
TRBV9	16	-	TRBD2	TRBJ2-7	TGTGCCAGCAGCGCCAGTAGCGGGACGCGGTCCTACGAGCAGTACTTC	CASSASSGTRSYEQYF
TRBV30	11	once	-	TRBJ2-5	TGTGCCTGGAGTGACAGAGCGGAGCAGTACTTC	CAWSDRAEQYF
TRBV6-5	13	-	-	TRBJ1-2	TGTGCCAGCAGTTACTCTGATAGGGGCGGCTACACCTTC	CASSYSDRGGYTF
TRBV5-4	16	-	TRBD2	TRBJ2-3	TGTGCCAGCAGCTTGGGGCGGGAGTACCGCACAGATACGCAGTATTTT	CASSLGREYRTDTQYF
TRBV29-1	14	-	-	TRBJ2-2	TGCAGCGTTAAAACAGGAATGCGAACCGGGGAGCTGTTTTTT	CSVKTGMRTGELFF